There are a few counts of the clone carrying this TCR beta chain. V lost 5 bases to trimming and J lost 3 bases, with 7 bases between them. Germline CDR1 LGHNT, CDR2 FRNRAP. CDR3 size: 12 residues. The data derive from a study of blood T cell repertoires in COVID-19. Study background: Sites across the United States, Italy and Spain contributed samples from acute and convalescent COVID-19. Nucleic acid was either cDNA or gDNA, and it came from T cells, B-cell-depleted T cells, or PBMCs.

Original data processing: Amplified reference gene primers provided the basis for estimating nucleated cell counts. Repertoires were generated with immunoSEQ multiplex PCR, while TCRdb's copy carries only in-frame clones and drops some. V, J and clone size derive from that table, while D and trimming were established from the DNA sequence. This repertoire shows hundreds of thousands of clones, approximately 81% found once; its top ten account for 3.5% to 4%. The gene calls are TRBV12-5 and TRBJ1-2, with D maybe TRBD1 (5 bases). This receptor was identified in a woman older than 75 with acute or convalescent COVID-19. Material: peripheral blood. The CDR3 sequence: CASGQGDYGYTF. CDR3 sequence (DNA): TGTGCTAGTGGTCAGGGCGACTATGGCTACACCTTC. Complete variable domain (other parts from reference TRBV12-5 and TRBJ1-2): DARVTQTPRHKVTEMGQEVTMRCQPILGHNTVFWYRQTMMQGLELLAYFRNRAPLDDSGMPKDRFSAEMPDATLATLKIQPSEPRDSAVYFCASGQGDYGYTFGSGTRLTVV.